This note documents a single T cell receptor beta chain sequence. Antigen unknown. This sample was included in a study of T-cell memory formation after mild COVID-19. Study-wide context: There were largely donor-specific TCR clusters. Notes on the study in general: Day 15 to 85 contracting clones showed balanced CD4/CD8; day 15 to 37 expanders favored CD4+. Detection of some responders pre-infection suggested pre-existing cross-reactive memory T cells participated.

The authors produced TCR alpha and TCR beta cDNA libraries with sample barcodes and UMIs by 5'RACE using constant-segment primers. TCRdb used MiXCR to reprocess the 5' RACE reads, holding one entry per CDR3 protein. Of 200,000 to 300,000 distinct CDR3 sequences listed, 15% to 20% are singletons. Trimming took 1 base from V and 3 from J, leaving 5 bases between them. In germline, CDR1 is KGHDR, CDR2 SFDVKD. CDR3 length: 13 amino acids. This chain connects TRBV24-1 to TRBJ2-5; no clear D gene. The clonotype was recovered from a man between 18 and 29 years old who had mild COVID-19 (a few samples of this study predate the infection). Cell type and time point are not known. Specimen: PBMCs or a T cell subset sorted from them (not recorded which). The CDR3 sequence: CATSDFREETQYF. In DNA form, the CDR3 reads TGTGCCACCAGTGATTTTCGGGAAGAGACCCAGTACTTC.